What follows are 26 T cell receptor beta chains derived from one specimen sequenced in a study of human T cells and chemical hapten exposure. Via MiXCR, TCRdb re-called the RACE reads, giving one row per CDR3 protein. The table records around 300,000 distinct CDR3 sequences, around 6.9% of them present only once. This sample's time point: patch test 1, 2 weeks after DPC sensitization. Treatment denoted: therapeutic diphenylcyclopropenone sensitization with weekly scalp DPC. The starting material was whole blood, obtained in connection with sensitization to the hapten diphenylcyclopropenone (DPC). These receptors were taken from a woman aged 18-29 years with alopecia areata. Some clones in this sample may be carry-over from other donors' samples.

The table lists this clonotype with many counts. The chain couples TRBV20-1 to TRBJ2-7; 8 nucleotides match TRBD1. Trimming took 6 bases from V and 0 from J; bases not matched to a gene: 10. The length of the CDR3 is 15 residues. CDR1 and CDR2 (germline): DFQATT, SNEGSKA (reference sequence). The CDR3, as DNA: TGCAGTGCAAACCAACCGGGACAGGCCTCCTACGAGCAGTACTTC. This sequence encodes CSANQPGQASYEQYF.

This clonotype has a handful of counts. The V call is TRBV6-2 or TRBV6-3, the J call TRBJ1-1; no firm D call. The germline V gene encodes CDR1 MNHEY and CDR2 SVGEGT. The CDR3 sequence is 15 residues long. The V and J ends lost 8 bases and 1 base respectively, with 17 bases between them. The chain's CDR3 is CASGRTGWGNTEAFF. Written as DNA, the CDR3 is TGTGCCAGCGGAAGAACGGGGTGGGGGAACACTGAAGCTTTCTTT.

This clonotype was seen more than once but under ten times. This chain joins TRBV12-3 or TRBV12-4 and TRBJ1-3, with D unclear. The V end lost 7 bases, the J end lost 2 bases, and 15 bases lay between the germline ends. The CDR3 totals 15 residues. The CDR3 DNA sequence: TGTGCCAGCATCTCCGGACCCTCCCCTGGAAACACCATATATTTT. It is translated as CASISGPSPGNTIYF.

This clonotype was counted at least ten times. V usage is TRBV6-5 and J usage is TRBJ2-7, with D possibly being TRBD1 (6 bases). Germline V gene sequence: CDR1 MNHEY, CDR2 SVGAGI. The CDR3 length is 14 residues. V was clipped by 5 bases and J by 7 bases, with 18 bases between them. The chain's CDR3 is CASSPPGAPREQYF. DNA for the CDR3: TGTGCCAGCAGTCCGCCAGGGGCCCCTAGGGAGCAGTACTTC.

This clonotype was seen ten or more times. CDR3 bases: TGCGCCAGCAGTCCGGGGACAGGGGGCAATACGCAGTATTTT. The encoded protein is CASSPGTGGNTQYF. The chain uses TRBV5-1 and TRBJ2-3; 12 bases agree with TRBD1. CDR1 is SGHRS and CDR2 is YFSETQ in the germline V gene. J lost 7 bases, V lost 5 bases, and 5 bases had no gene match. The CDR3 spans 14 residues.

This clonotype appeared many times. The chain recombines TRBV12-3 or TRBV12-4 with TRBJ2-7; TRBD2 aligns across 9 bases. The CDR3 spans 15 residues. Trimming cost V 1 base and J 5 bases; bases outside gene matches: 6. The CDR3 loop is CASSLGLVAGDEQYF. Written as DNA, the CDR3 is TGTGCCAGCAGTTTAGGGTTGGTAGCGGGGGACGAGCAGTACTTC.

This clonotype was observed many times. V is TRBV28 and J is TRBJ2-5, with unresolved D. Trimming pared 4 bases from V and 4 bases from J, leaving 4 bases between. This CDR3 region has 11 residues. Germline V CDR1 and CDR2: MDHEN, SYDVKM. For the CDR3, the DNA is TGTGCCAGCAGTTACATAGAGACCCAGTACTTC. Translating it yields CASSYIETQYF.

Many counts were recorded for this clonotype. V is TRBV6-5 and J is TRBJ2-2, with TRBD1 matching 11 bases. This CDR3 has 15 residues. The germline gives CDR1 MNHEY, CDR2 SVGAGI. Germline trimming cut 2 bases from V and 11 bases from J; bases unmatched to any gene: 7. CDR3 sequence reads: CASSYGTGGPLELFF. For the CDR3, the DNA is TGTGCCAGCAGTTACGGGACAGGGGGGCCATTAGAGCTGTTTTTT.

This clonotype was recorded at least ten times. The CDR3 nucleotides are TGCGCCAGCAGCCAGGCCAACGGATATAGCAATCAGCCCCAGCATTTT. This encodes CASSQANGYSNQPQHF. This chain uses TRBV4-1 with TRBJ1-5; D unresolved. In germline, CDR1 is MGHRA, CDR2 YSYEKL. V was cut by 3 bases and J by 0 bases, with 12 bases left in between. The CDR3 runs 16 residues.

This clonotype was seen a handful of times. This chain links TRBV20-1 with TRBJ2-1; 13 bases agree with TRBD2. The length of the CDR3 is 15 residues. The V gene's germline CDR1 is DFQATT and CDR2 SNEGSKA (reference sequence). V was pared by 6 bases and J by 4 bases, with 6 bases of the junction left unmatched. CDR3 in DNA: TGCAGTGCAGAGCCGGGACTAGCGGGATACAATGAGCAGTTCTTC. Translating it yields CSAEPGLAGYNEQFF.

This clonotype was seen at least ten times. This rearrangement joins TRBV25-1 to TRBJ1-5; D gene uncertain. CDR3 length: 14 residues. The germline V gene has CDR1 MGHDK and CDR2 SYGVNS. Trimming left V 4 bases short and J 5 bases short, with 12 bases between. CDR3 coding DNA: TGTGCCAGCAGTGCACCCGCGACGGATCAGCCCCAGCATTTT. Translation: CASSAPATDQPQHF.

This clonotype was seen many times. V usage is TRBV6-2 or TRBV6-3 and J usage is TRBJ2-3; maybe TRBD2 (6 bases). Trimming removed 7 bases from V and 6 bases from J, with 17 bases in between. The CDR3 length is 14 residues. Germline CDR1 is MNHEY and CDR2 is SVGEGT. In DNA form, the CDR3 reads TGTGCCAGCATTGGGCGGGGCGCGAGGGATACGCAGTATTTT. The encoded protein is CASIGRGARDTQYF.

This clonotype occurred many times. The chain recombines TRBV10-3 with TRBJ2-7, with 7 bases aligning to TRBD1. V lost 4 bases and J lost 3; bases outside the gene matches: 3. The CDR3 is made up of 13 amino acids. CDR1 ENHRY and CDR2 SYGVKD come from the germline V gene. The CDR3 loop is CAISGAGGYEQYF. The CDR3 coding sequence is TGTGCCATCAGTGGAGCAGGGGGCTACGAGCAGTACTTC.

In this sample, this clonotype turned up a few times. The CDR3: CASSLVARFRQPQHF. The DNA of the CDR3 is TGTGCCAGCAGCTTAGTGGCCAGGTTTAGACAGCCCCAGCATTTT. The chain combines TRBV7-2 with TRBJ1-5; no reliable D call. The CDR3 has 15 amino acids. Germline CDR1 is SGHTA and CDR2 is FQGNSA. V was cut by 1 base and J by 7 bases, with 14 bases left in between.

As regards this clonotype: A read error is possible here, since a much larger clone lies one base away. The V call is TRBV6-5, the J call TRBJ2-3; 10 bases agree with TRBD1. This CDR3 comprises 15 residues. V lost 5 bases, J lost 10 bases, and 12 bases stayed unmatched. Germline lookup yields CDR1 MNHEY and CDR2 SVGAGI. CDR3 amino acids: CASSATGGPSDSQYF. In DNA, the CDR3 is TGTGCCAGCAGTGCGACAGGGGGCCCGTCGGATTCGCAGTATTTT.

J is TRBJ2-3 and V is TRBV6-2 or TRBV6-3; no firm D call. Germline assignment: CDR1 MNHEY and CDR2 SVGEGT. CDR3 length: 16 residues. Deletions cut 2 bases from V and 2 bases from J, with 14 bases between. The CDR3 loop reads CASSYPTRLPTDTQYF. The CDR3 region has the DNA TGTGCCAGCAGTTACCCCACCAGGCTCCCCACAGATACGCAGTATTTT.

This clonotype was counted ten times or more. V usage is TRBV7-9 and J usage is TRBJ1-1, with TRBD1 as a possible D gene (6 bases). The CDR3 is 16 residues long. Trimming took off 0 bases at V and 5 bases at J, with 16 bases between the two ends. Germline V gives CDR1 SEHNR, CDR2 FQNEAQ (reference sequence). The chain's CDR3 is CASSLAGAGGQTEAFF. The CDR3 DNA reads TGTGCCAGCAGCTTAGCGGGGGCCGGGGGTCAGACTGAAGCTTTCTTT.

For this clonotype: This may stem from a read error, because a much larger clone lies one nucleotide away. The chain has TRBV5-5 and TRBJ2-3; tentatively, D is TRBD2 (7 bases). Germline CDR1 SGHKS, CDR2 YYEKEE (reference sequence). This CDR3 spans 15 amino acids. With 4 bases removed from V and 1 base from J, the gap between germline ends came to 13 bases. CDR3 nucleotide sequence: TGTGCCAGCAGCCCAGACGGGGGGCGCACAGATACGCAGTATTTT. Amino acid sequence: CASSPDGGRTDTQYF.

This clonotype occurred a few times. CDR3 in amino acids: CSAYRASGSYEQYF. The CDR3, as DNA: TGCAGTGCTTACCGGGCCTCCGGCTCCTACGAGCAGTACTTC. This chain connects TRBV20-1 to TRBJ2-7; no firm D call. Trimming cost V 5 bases and J 0 bases, with 14 bases left between them. Per germline, CDR1 DFQATT and CDR2 SNEGSKA (reference sequence). The CDR3 has 14 residues.

This clonotype came up many times. The rearrangement uses TRBV11-1 and TRBJ2-3, with D perhaps TRBD1 or TRBD2 (5 bases each). Germline CDR1 SGHAT, CDR2 FQDESV (reference sequence). V was shortened by 5 bases and J by 4 bases, with 13 bases between the two germline ends. The CDR3 length is 14 residues. CDR3 nucleotides: TGTGCCAGCAGCACGGGGCGGTGGGCAGATACGCAGTATTTT. Protein product: CASSTGRWADTQYF.

This clonotype appeared a few times. The V gene is TRBV28, the J gene TRBJ1-5, with TRBD1 identical over 9 bases. Germline V gene sequence: CDR1 MDHEN, CDR2 SYDVKM. The CDR3 sequence is 17 residues long. V trimming: 4 bases; J trimming: 5 bases; junction bases outside the gene matches: 12. The CDR3 nucleotides are TGTGCCAGCAGTTCCACCCTCCGGACAGGGGTAGATCAGCCCCAGCATTTT. Its protein is CASSSTLRTGVDQPQHF.

The table lists this clonotype with many counts. This chain uses TRBV29-1 with TRBJ2-2; TRBD1 agrees at 7 bases. Unmatched junction bases numbered 9, after V lost 7 bases and J lost 4 bases. Germline lookup yields CDR1 SQVTM and CDR2 ANQGSEA. The CDR3 covers 14 residues. For the CDR3, the DNA is TGCAGCGCCTGGGACAGTGAGGGCACCGGGGAGCTGTTTTTT. Amino acids: CSAWDSEGTGELFF.

This clonotype has a handful of counts. In nucleotides, the CDR3 is TGTGCCAGCCGCACCCCAGGGGGAAGAGGGAACACTGAAGCTTTCTTT. Translation: CASRTPGGRGNTEAFF. The chain links TRBV7-2 to TRBJ1-1; 7 nucleotides agree with TRBD1. The J segment lost 1 base and the V segment lost 8 bases, leaving 13 bases of the junction unmatched. The CDR3 spans 16 residues. Germline loops: CDR1 SGHTA, CDR2 FQGNSA.

This chain joins TRBV12-3 or TRBV12-4 and TRBJ1-2, with D possibly TRBD1 on 6 matching bases. CDR3 length: 12 residues. V dropped 6 bases and J dropped 7 bases, with 12 bases sitting between them. CDR3 in DNA: TGTGCCAGCAGCTACGGGACAAGTGGCTACACCTTC. Protein sequence: CASSYGTSGYTF.

At least ten counts were recorded for this clonotype. V and J are TRBV6-2 or TRBV6-3 and TRBJ1-5, with 7 bases fitting TRBD1. The germline V gene encodes CDR1 MNHEY and CDR2 SVGEGT. The CDR3 is 15 amino acids. Germline trimming cut 6 bases from V and 2 bases from J; bases unmatched to any gene: 7. In nucleotides, the CDR3 is TGTGCCAGCAGACCCGACAGGGCAGGCAATCAGCCCCAGCATTTT. Its translation is CASRPDRAGNQPQHF.

This clonotype was observed once. This chain joins TRBV19 and TRBJ2-1; D is perhaps TRBD2 (6 bases). Looked up from germline, CDR1 is LNHDA and CDR2 is SQIVND (reference sequence). Between the trimmed V and J ends, which lost 9 bases and 4 bases, there was a span of 16 bases. This CDR3 contains 14 residues. CDR3 in DNA: TGTGCCAGCAAGAACGGGGGAGGTTACAATGAGCAGTTCTTC. Translated: CASKNGGGYNEQFF.